The 7 T cell receptor beta chains presented below share a single source sample, sequenced in a study of T-cell memory formation after mild COVID-19. TCRdb reprocessed the 5' RACE reads via MiXCR and lists one record per CDR3 protein. The sample has 350,000 to 450,000 distinct CDR3 sequences, around 19% seen once. Sequenced input: PBMCs or a T cell subset sorted from them (not recorded which). These receptors originate from an adult woman who had mild COVID-19 (a few samples of this study predate the infection). Cell type and time point are not known.

In its sample, this clonotype was seen a few times. This sequence joins TRBV5-1 and TRBJ1-6; 7 bases fit TRBD1. Losses at the gene ends were 5 bases for V and 7 bases for J; bases not matched to a gene: 12. The CDR3 spans 16 residues. Germline V gene sequence: CDR1 SGHRS, CDR2 YFSETQ. CDR3 bases: TGCGCCAGCAGAATGAATCCGGGACAGATGAATTCACCCCTCCACTTT. This sequence encodes CASRMNPGQMNSPLHF.

The V and J genes are TRBV7-2 and TRBJ1-5; 8 bases are a match to TRBD1. CDR1 and CDR2 (germline): SGHTA, FQGNSA. V shed 5 bases and J 6 bases; nucleotides not matched to a gene: 3. The CDR3 has 13 amino acids. DNA for the CDR3: TGTGCCAGCAGCGTTCAGGGGGCTCAGCCCCAGCATTTT. Its translation is CASSVQGAQPQHF.

The chain is built from TRBV29-1 and TRBJ2-5; a possible D gene is TRBD2 (5 bases). Germline CDR1 and CDR2: SQVTM and ANQGSEA. V was shortened by 3 bases and J by 2 bases, with 16 bases between the two germline ends. This CDR3 region has 15 residues. The CDR3 nucleotides read TGCAGCGTTGATGGGGATGAGGGTTCGCAAGAGACCCAGTACTTC. Encoded protein: CSVDGDEGSQETQYF.

This clonotype came up many times. The rearrangement uses TRBV24-1 and TRBJ2-3, with TRBD2 identical over 14 bases. V dropped 4 bases and J dropped 0; count of bases not matched to a gene: 2. Per germline, CDR1 KGHDR and CDR2 SFDVKD. This CDR3 spans 17 amino acids. This CDR3 reads CATSERTSGRSTDTQYF. CDR3 sequence (DNA): TGTGCCACCAGTGAACGGACTAGCGGGAGGAGCACAGATACGCAGTATTTT.

This clonotype was seen ten or more times. This chain uses TRBV6-5 with TRBJ2-5; the D gene is possibly TRBD2 (6 bases). V was cut by 2 bases and J by 5 bases, with 12 bases left in between. The germline CDR1 and CDR2 sequences are MNHEY and SVGAGI. CDR3 length: 14 amino acids. CDR3 region: CASSYAGRGETQYF. The DNA for the CDR3 is TGTGCCAGCAGTTACGCGGGGAGAGGGGAGACCCAGTACTTC.

This chain links TRBV6-1 with TRBJ2-7; D is unresolved. Germline CDR1 is MNHNS and CDR2 is SASEGT. This CDR3 comprises 13 residues. V lost 0 bases to trimming and J lost 9 bases, with 12 bases between them. Here the CDR3 DNA reads TGTGCCAGCAGTGAAGCGGGCGCCACGGGGCAGTACTTC. Amino acid sequence: CASSEAGATGQYF.

The rearrangement joins TRBV30 to TRBJ2-4; TRBD2 matches 7 bases. The CDR3 spans 14 residues. The germline gives CDR1 GTSNPN, CDR2 SVGIG (reference sequence). The J segment lost 6 bases and the V segment lost 2 bases, leaving 7 bases of the junction unmatched. The DNA for the CDR3 is TGTGCCTGGAGTAGAGGCGGGGGAGTAAACATTCAGTACTTC. It codes for CAWSRGGGVNIQYF.